This T cell receptor (beta chain) came from a study of blood T cell repertoires in COVID-19. Overall study context: Italy, Spain and the United States were the sources of the convalescent and acute COVID-19 samples. T cells, B-cell-depleted T cells, or PBMCs supplied cDNA or gDNA.

Germline CDR1 reads GTSNPN; CDR2 reads SVGIG (reference sequence). The CDR3 spans 14 residues. J lost 10 bases, V lost 0 bases, and 6 bases had no gene match. Authors' analysis steps: Estimation of nucleated cell counts relied on the amplification of reference gene primers. Measured with immunoSEQ multiplex PCR; TCRdb has only the in-frame clones, and not every one. V and J calls and clone size are those listed in that table; D and trimming were worked out from the DNA. This sample has roughly 160,000 clones, with 82% found just once. The V and J genes are TRBV30 and TRBJ1-4; 9 bases are a match to TRBD1. This receptor was identified in a woman older than 75 with active or convalescent COVID-19. Input material: peripheral blood. In nucleotides, the CDR3 is TGTGCCTGGAGTGTACAGGGGGCTGTTAGAAAACTGTTTTTT. Protein: CAWSVQGAVRKLFF.